Following are 29 T cell receptor beta chains from one sample sequenced in a study of tumor-infiltrating lymphocytes in oesophageal squamous cell carcinoma. One entry per CDR3 protein results from TCRdb running MiXCR on the PCR reads. The sample gives fewer than 25,000 distinct CDR3 sequences, about 35% of which show up once; about 20% is in the top ten. Material for sequencing was esophageal tumor tissue. The receptors come from a female donor with esophageal squamous cell carcinoma.

Notes on this clonotype: The missing conserved phenylalanine or tryptophan at the end of this CDR3 makes a read error likely. Because the CDR3's place on the DNA is in doubt, the DNA is left out and the CDR3 is given as listed by TCRdb. The gene calls are TRBV27 and TRBJ1-1; the table's D call of TRBD1 was not tested on the DNA. CDR1 and CDR2 (germline): MNHEY, SMNVEV (reference sequence). The length of the CDR3 is 14 amino acids, counting both ends. CDR3 protein: CASSFLTMSSSSGQ.

Of note for this clonotype: A read error may explain this, as a much larger clone is one base away. The chain recombines TRBV11-2 with TRBJ2-3, with D perhaps TRBD2 (5 bases). The end of the DNA aligns better with TRBJ2-7, so the J call may be wrong. This CDR3 has 14 residues. CDR1 is SGHAT, CDR2 FQNNGV, per germline. The CDR3 reads CASSFGERGYEQYF. The CDR3 nucleotides read TGTGCCAGCAGCTTTGGCGAGAGAGGGTACGAGCAGTACTTC.

This clonotype was observed a handful of times. The V and J genes are TRBV10-3 and TRBJ2-5; TRBD2 might be the D (6 bases). The DNA end favors TRBJ2-1, so the J call may be wrong. Germline lookup yields CDR1 ENHRY and CDR2 SYGVKD. The CDR3 totals 13 residues. The chain's CDR3 is CAISVDRENEQFF. The CDR3 DNA reads TGTGCCATCAGTGTGGACCGGGAGAATGAGCAGTTCTTC.

This clonotype turned up a few times. The genes are TRBV7-3 and TRBJ2-5, with 9 bases identical to TRBD2. The CDR3 totals 16 residues. Per germline, CDR1 SGHTA and CDR2 FQGTGA. The junction had 6 bases not matched to a gene; V was cut back by 0 bases and J by 4 bases. Here the CDR3 DNA reads TGTGCCAGCAGCTTAACGGAAGCGGGGGGCCCAGAGACCCAGTACTTC. It is translated as CASSLTEAGGPETQYF.

This clonotype was recorded many times. V gene TRBV28 combines with J gene TRBJ2-5; 8 bases fit TRBD2. This CDR3 spans 16 amino acids. The germline V gene encodes CDR1 MDHEN and CDR2 SYDVKM. The V gene end was trimmed by 1 base and the J gene end by 7 bases; junction bases not matched to a gene: 11. CDR3 sequence (DNA): TGTGCCAGCAGTTTATCAGTACTAGCGGTGGAAGCGACCCAGTACTTC. This translates into CASSLSVLAVEATQYF.

Many counts were recorded for this clonotype. The chain combines TRBV11-2 with TRBJ1-1; 9 bases match TRBD1. The CDR3 is made up of 15 amino acids. J lost 0 bases, V lost 5 bases, and 4 bases had no gene match. Per germline, CDR1 SGHAT and CDR2 FQNNGV. The CDR3, as DNA: TGTGCCAGCAGCCCGGACAGGGGAATGAACACTGAAGCTTTCTTT. Its protein is CASSPDRGMNTEAFF.

This clonotype occurred many times. The V gene is TRBV11-2, the J gene TRBJ2-1; D gene unclear. V shed 5 bases and J shed 0 bases, with 14 bases lying between them. CDR1 SGHAT and CDR2 FQNNGV come from the germline V gene. The CDR3 contains 16 residues. Here the CDR3 reads CASSLSPGSSYNEQFF. The CDR3, as DNA: TGTGCCAGCAGCCTCTCTCCGGGTAGCTCCTACAATGAGCAGTTCTTC.

This clonotype was recorded at least ten times. The rearrangement joins TRBV10-3 to TRBJ2-1; TRBD2 matches 11 bases. The V gene end was trimmed by 5 bases and the J gene end by 6 bases; junction bases not matched to a gene: 6. CDR1 is ENHRY and CDR2 is SYGVKD in the germline V gene. The CDR3 is 15 residues long. The CDR3 sequence is CAISNLAGGSNEQFF. The CDR3 DNA reads as TGTGCCATCAGTAACTTAGCGGGAGGGAGCAATGAGCAGTTCTTC.

This clonotype came up many times. The chain uses TRBV11-3 and TRBJ2-1, with 8 bases matching TRBD1. CDR1 is SGHNT and CDR2 is YENEEA in the germline V gene. The CDR3 has 15 residues. Trimming at V came to 1 base and at J to 1 base, leaving 0 bases not matched to a gene. In DNA form, the CDR3 reads TGTGCCAGCAGCTTAGGGGACAGGTCCTACAATGAGCAGTTCTTC. Protein sequence: CASSLGDRSYNEQFF.

This clonotype was detected many times. This chain joins TRBV7-9 and TRBJ2-7, with a tentative D call TRBD1 (5 bases). Trimming stripped 5 bases from V and 2 bases from J, with 13 bases between. Germline V gives CDR1 SEHNR, CDR2 FQNEAQ (reference sequence). The CDR3 spans 14 residues. CDR3 in amino acids: CASSPQQDPYEQYF. In DNA, the CDR3 is TGTGCCAGCAGCCCACAACAGGACCCCTACGAGCAGTACTTC. The variable domain in full, with the rest retrieved from reference TRBV7-9 and TRBJ2-7, is DTGVSQNPRHKITKRGQNVTFRCDPISEHNRLYWYRQTLGQGPEFLTYFQNEAQLEKSRLLSDRFSAERPKGSFSTLEIQRTEQGDSAMYLCASSPQQDPYEQYFGPGTRLTVT.

The chain employs TRBV27 and TRBJ2-1, with 8 positions matching TRBD2. The trim removed 2 bases at V and 3 bases at J, leaving 3 bases unmatched. There are 15 residues in the CDR3. Germline V lookup: CDR1 MNHEY, CDR2 SMNVEV (reference sequence). Written as DNA, the CDR3 is TGTGCCAGCAGTTTAAAGGGACTAGTCTACAATGAGCAGTTCTTC. This gives the protein CASSLKGLVYNEQFF.

This clonotype was seen repeatedly, ten times or more. This chain uses TRBV6-1 with TRBJ1-2; D remains unclear. Germline values: CDR1 MNHNS, CDR2 SASEGT. The CDR3 sequence is 13 residues long. Trimming took 0 bases from V and 8 from J, leaving 10 bases between them. Written as DNA, the CDR3 is TGTGCCAGCAGTGAAGCCCGTCAGAGCGGCTACACCTTC. Residues: CASSEARQSGYTF.

The V and J genes are TRBV7-6 and TRBJ2-5, with 9 bases identical to TRBD2. CDR1 is SGHVS and CDR2 is FNYEAQ in the germline V gene. CDR3 size: 15 residues. With 1 base clipped from V and 2 bases from J, the junction kept 2 bases outside the gene matches. CDR3 sequence (DNA): TGTGCCAGCAGCTTAGGCGGGAGGGGACAAGAGACCCAGTACTTC. This sequence encodes CASSLGGRGQETQYF.

The rearrangement uses TRBV10-3 and TRBJ2-1; D might be TRBD2 (7 bases). Trimming removed 4 bases from V and 0 bases from J, with 25 bases in between. Germline-derived CDR1 and CDR2 are ENHRY and SYGVKD. CDR3 length: 20 residues. CDR3 residues: CAISGPGLAETGNSYNEQFF. CDR3 nucleotide sequence: TGTGCCATCAGTGGACCTGGGCTAGCGGAAACAGGGAACTCCTACAATGAGCAGTTCTTC.

This clonotype showed up many times. The rearrangement links TRBV4-2 to TRBJ2-2; TRBD1 aligns across 9 bases. V shed 2 bases and J 6 bases; nucleotides not matched to a gene: 1. This CDR3 has 14 residues. CDR1 is LGHNA, CDR2 YNFKEQ, per germline. The CDR3 loop reads CASSQHRGPGELFF. CDR3 DNA sequence: TGTGCCAGCAGCCAACACAGGGGGCCCGGGGAGCTGTTTTTT.

The chain links TRBV7-3 to TRBJ2-1; TRBD1 is a possible D gene (5 bases). The assigned J gene may be wrong: the sequence end matches TRBJ1-2 better. Germline-derived CDR1 and CDR2 are SGHTA and FQGTGA. The CDR3 extends over 13 amino acids. CDR3 in amino acids: CASSLDSDHGYTF. In DNA form, the CDR3 reads TGTGCCAGCAGCTTAGACAGCGACCATGGCTACACCTTC.

This clonotype was seen a few times. The rearrangement uses TRBV19 and TRBJ1-1, with D possibly being TRBD1 (6 bases). There are 15 residues in the CDR3. The ends were cut back, 5 bases at V and 1 base at J, with 14 bases in the middle. Germline V gene data show CDR1 as LNHDA and CDR2 as SQIVND (reference sequence). CDR3 in DNA: TGTGCCAGTAGTTTATTACAGGGCCAGAACACTGAAGCTTTCTTT. The encoded protein is CASSLLQGQNTEAFF.

The chain joins TRBV20-1 to TRBJ2-5; D may be TRBD1 (6 bases). The tail of the sequence fits TRBJ2-7 better, so the J call may be wrong. Per germline, CDR1 DFQATT and CDR2 SNEGSKA (reference sequence). This CDR3 comprises 11 residues. CDR3 DNA: TGCAGTGCTAGGGACAGTGGCGAGCAGTACTTC. This translates into CSARDSGEQYF.

This clonotype occurred once. One end of the junction fails to match germline, which may point to a read error. The chain recombines TRBV6-5 with TRBJ1-6; tentative D call: TRBD1 (5 bases). CDR3 length: 15 amino acids. Germline V gene data show CDR1 as MNHEY and CDR2 as SVGAGI. The CDR3 coding sequence is TGTGCCAGCAGTTACTCAGGGACGGCGGATGGCGAGCAGTACTTT. It encodes CASSYSGTADGEQYF.

This chain uses TRBV7-3 with TRBJ2-2, with no clear D. This CDR3 is built from 15 residues. The germline V gene has CDR1 SGHTA and CDR2 FQGTGA. V was shortened by 2 bases and J by 4 bases, with 11 bases between the two germline ends. The CDR3 nucleotides are TGTGCCAGCAGCTTACTCGGGCGAAGCACCGGGGAGCTGTTTTTT. Amino acids: CASSLLGRSTGELFF.

This clonotype has a count of ten or more. The chain combines TRBV6-1 with TRBJ1-4; no clear D. Trimming cost V 5 bases and J 7 bases, with 14 bases left between them. CDR1 MNHNS and CDR2 SASEGT come from the germline V gene. This CDR3 is built from 14 residues. CDR3 DNA sequence: TGTGCCAGCAGTACCTTCCATCGAACTGAAAAACTGTTTTTT. Translation gives CASSTFHRTEKLFF.

This clonotype was counted only a few times. The chain is built from TRBV7-9 and TRBJ1-1; a possible D gene is TRBD1 (5 bases). Per germline, CDR1 SEHNR and CDR2 FQNEAQ (reference sequence). The ends were cut back, 1 base at V and 4 bases at J, with 13 bases in the middle. There are 15 residues in the CDR3. This CDR3 reads CASSLVLGESTEAFF. Written as DNA, the CDR3 is TGTGCCAGCAGCTTAGTGCTGGGGGAGAGCACTGAAGCTTTCTTT.

In regard to this clonotype: A read error is likely, as this CDR3 ends without the conserved phenylalanine or tryptophan. No DNA is shown, since the ends of the CDR3 on it are uncertain; the CDR3 is the one TCRdb lists. The CDR3 sequence: CAISEGINYGYTFGS. The chain links TRBV10-3 to TRBJ2-1. Germline assignment: CDR1 ENHRY and CDR2 SYGVKD. The CDR3 is 15 amino acids long, termini counted.

The chain carries TRBV28 and TRBJ2-3; TRBD2 aligns across 11 bases. This CDR3 has 20 residues. Germline V gives CDR1 MDHEN, CDR2 SYDVKM. With V trimmed by 2 bases and J by 0 bases, 13 bases remained unmatched. The CDR3 here is CASSLTGNPGLAVSTDTQYF. The CDR3 nucleotides read TGTGCCAGCAGTTTAACTGGGAACCCGGGACTAGCGGTAAGCACAGATACGCAGTATTTT.

This clonotype appeared many times. The chain has TRBV5-1 and TRBJ2-1; tentatively, D is TRBD2 (5 bases). Germline assignment: CDR1 SGHRS and CDR2 YFSETQ. CDR3 length: 16 residues. With 3 bases removed from V and 2 bases from J, the gap between germline ends came to 15 bases. CDR3 nucleotides: TGCGCCAGCAGCTCCTCGGAGGTCGGACCCTACAATGAGCAGTTCTTC. Residues: CASSSSEVGPYNEQFF.

This sequence joins TRBV4-1 and TRBJ2-5, with 16 bases that match TRBD2. The germline gives CDR1 MGHRA, CDR2 YSYEKL. This CDR3 has 17 amino acids. With V trimmed by 4 bases and J by 5 bases, 7 bases remained unmatched. The DNA of the CDR3 is TGCGCCAGCAGCCTCTTCGGGACTAGCGGGGGGGGTGAGACCCAGTACTTC. Amino acids: CASSLFGTSGGGETQYF.

At least ten counts were recorded for this clonotype. The rearrangement joins TRBV5-1 to TRBJ1-4; D might be TRBD1 (6 bases). Deletions cut 4 bases from V and 5 bases from J, with 12 bases between. This CDR3 spans 14 amino acids. The germline V gene has CDR1 SGHRS and CDR2 YFSETQ. The CDR3 reads CASSRGTYNEKLFF. The DNA of the CDR3 is TGCGCCAGCAGCCGCGGGACATACAATGAAAAACTGTTTTTT.

This clonotype is labeled as medium-sized (0.01 to 0.1%). This chain connects TRBV28 to TRBJ1-1; D might be TRBD1 (6 bases). The CDR3 contains 11 residues. The V gene lost 10 bases and the J gene lost 6 bases, with 12 bases spanning the gap. In germline, CDR1 is MDHEN, CDR2 SYDVKM. CDR3: CATRGRPEAFF. CDR3 DNA sequence: TGTGCCACCAGGGGACGCCCTGAAGCTTTCTTT.

The chain employs TRBV7-2 and TRBJ2-4; 11 bases line up with TRBD2. The better agreement between TRBJ2-7 and the DNA end casts doubt on the J call. The CDR3 has 15 residues. CDR1 is SGHTA and CDR2 is FQGNSA in the germline V gene. The chain's CDR3 is CASSLALAGGYEQYF. The CDR3 DNA is TGTGCCAGCAGCTTAGCTCTAGCGGGGGGTTACGAGCAGTACTTC.